The 14 T cell receptor beta chains reported below all come from one sample, sequenced in a study of OX40 agonist ivuxolimab in advanced cancers. Repertoires were generated with immunoSEQ multiplex PCR, while TCRdb's copy carries only in-frame clones and drops some. This repertoire shows 28,000 or so clones, 79% found once; its top ten account for more than 20%. The sequenced sample was CD4+ or CD8+ T cells sorted from blood, obtained in a trial of the OX40 agonist ivuxolimab. These receptor sequences come from an adult with an advanced solid tumor such as melanoma, head and neck, liver or kidney cancer.

The chain uses TRBV5-4 and TRBJ2-7, with a possible D match to TRBD2 (6 bases). Germline values: CDR1 SGHNT, CDR2 YYREEE (reference sequence). The CDR3 covers 15 residues. Trimming took off 4 bases at V and 3 bases at J, with 17 bases between the two ends. The CDR3: CASSQNPGADYEQYF. The CDR3 DNA sequence: TGTGCCAGCAGCCAGAATCCGGGAGCGGACTACGAGCAGTACTTC.

The V call is TRBV27, the J call TRBJ1-3; TRBD1 is a possible D gene (5 bases). Germline CDR1 MNHEY, CDR2 SMNVEV (reference sequence). With 7 bases removed from V and 9 bases from J, the gap between germline ends came to 10 bases. This CDR3 contains 11 residues. The CDR3 DNA is TGTGCCAGCACCTCCGGGACCACCATATATTTT. It specifies CASTSGTTIYF.

The rearrangement joins TRBV6-6 to TRBJ2-3, with 7 positions matching TRBD2. Trimming removed 4 bases from V and 2 bases from J; junction bases left unmatched: 6. This CDR3 spans 15 amino acids. Germline CDR1 MNHNY, CDR2 SVGAGI (reference sequence). The CDR3 DNA sequence: TGTGCCAGCAGTTTAGAGGGACTACTCACAGATACGCAGTATTTT. It specifies CASSLEGLLTDTQYF.

A single count supports this clone. The V call is TRBV4-1, the J call TRBJ2-7; 10 positions match TRBD2. J lost 3 bases, V lost 1 base, and 6 bases had no gene match. The CDR3 extends over 16 amino acids. CDR1 is MGHRA and CDR2 is YSYEKL in the germline V gene. The CDR3 region has the DNA TGCGCCAGCAGCCAAGCGTCTAGCGGGAGTCACTACGAGCAGTACTTC. Translated, it gives CASSQASSGSHYEQYF.

In nucleotides, the CDR3 is TGTGCCAGTAGGACCAGACAGGAGAGCTCTGGAAACACCATATATTTT. Translation: CASRTRQESSGNTIYF. The chain is built from TRBV19 and TRBJ1-3; D might be TRBD1 (6 bases). V was cut by 6 bases and J by 0 bases, with 15 bases left in between. Germline V gives CDR1 LNHDA, CDR2 SQIVND (reference sequence). This CDR3 has 16 amino acids.

This sequence joins TRBV7-9 and TRBJ1-1, with a tentative D call TRBD1 (5 bases). The V gene's germline CDR1 is SEHNR and CDR2 FQNEAQ (reference sequence). Trimming shortened V by 5 bases and J by 6 bases, and 22 bases separated the two germline ends. The length of the CDR3 is 16 residues. CDR3 nucleotides: TGTGCCAGCAGCGCTGGGACGGCTAGGGCTTTCGCTGAAGCTTTCTTT. Translation: CASSAGTARAFAEAFF.

This sequence joins TRBV28 and TRBJ2-7; TRBD2 might be the D (5 bases). The germline V gene encodes CDR1 MDHEN and CDR2 SYDVKM. Trimming cost V 7 bases and J 5 bases, with 12 bases left between them. The CDR3 has 12 amino acids. For the CDR3, the DNA is TGTGCCAGCACCCCCGGGGTTAACGAGCAGTACTTC. It yields the protein CASTPGVNEQYF.

The V gene is TRBV28, the J gene TRBJ2-2, with D perhaps matching TRBD1 or TRBD2 (6 bases each). This CDR3 is 16 amino acids long. CDR1 MDHEN and CDR2 SYDVKM come from the germline V gene. Trimming shortened V by 6 bases and J by 7 bases, and 21 bases separated the two germline ends. The CDR3 DNA reads as TGTGCCAGCAGGCCCACAGGGACTTCTGCCGACGGGGAGCTGTTTTTT. Translation gives CASRPTGTSADGELFF.

This clone was found a few times. This CDR3 is also generated by other DNA sequences in the sample. V and J are TRBV28 and TRBJ2-7, with TRBD1 identical over 11 bases. The CDR3 runs to 13 residues. Trimming at V came to 9 bases and at J to 3 bases, leaving 4 bases not matched to a gene. Germline lookup yields CDR1 MDHEN and CDR2 SYDVKM. CDR3 nucleotides: TGTGCCAGTCGGGGACAGGGGGACTACGAGCAGTACTTC. Protein product: CASRGQGDYEQYF.

This chain joins TRBV13 and TRBJ1-1, with a weak D call TRBD1 (6 bases). This CDR3 spans 16 amino acids. The germline gives CDR1 PRHDT, CDR2 FYEKMQ (reference sequence). V was clipped by 0 bases and J by 0 bases, with 11 bases between them. The CDR3 nucleotides read TGTGCCAGCAGCTTAGGACAGGGCCTTATGAACACTGAAGCTTTCTTT. This encodes CASSLGQGLMNTEAFF.

This clone was recorded only once. J is TRBJ2-5 and V is TRBV2; the match to TRBD2 covers 8 bases. With 8 bases clipped from V and 4 bases from J, the junction kept 12 bases outside the gene matches. This CDR3 comprises 15 residues. Germline assignment: CDR1 SNHLY and CDR2 FYNNEI. CDR3 in DNA: TGTGCCAGCGCCCAGGGACTAGTGGACCCAGAGACCCAGTACTTC. As protein: CASAQGLVDPETQYF.

The V and J genes are TRBV7-9 and TRBJ2-1; no clear D. CDR3 size: 12 residues. Germline V gives CDR1 SEHNR, CDR2 FQNEAQ (reference sequence). The germline V and J ends were trimmed by 5 bases and 10 bases, with 12 bases remaining between them. The CDR3 bases are TGTGCCAGCAGCCCTCCCCCTGGCGAGCAGTTCTTC. It specifies CASSPPPGEQFF. The whole variable domain, remainder taken from reference TRBV7-9 and TRBJ2-1, is DTGVSQNPRHKITKRGQNVTFRCDPISEHNRLYWYRQTLGQGPEFLTYFQNEAQLEKSRLLSDRFSAERPKGSFSTLEIQRTEQGDSAMYLCASSPPPGEQFFGPGTRLTVL.

The gene calls are TRBV5-4 and TRBJ2-1, with a tentative D call TRBD1 (6 bases). This CDR3 has 12 amino acids. The germline V gene has CDR1 SGHNT and CDR2 YYREEE (reference sequence). V dropped 0 bases and J dropped 11 bases, with 9 bases sitting between them. CDR3 coding DNA: TGTGCCAGCAGCTTGGGAGGGACAAAGCAGTTCTTC. Its protein product is CASSLGGTKQFF.

The V call is TRBV5-6, the J call TRBJ1-3; 9 nucleotides agree with TRBD1. V shed 4 bases and J 3 bases; nucleotides not matched to a gene: 5. CDR1 is SGHDT and CDR2 is YYEEEE in the germline V gene. The CDR3 extends over 15 amino acids. Here the CDR3 DNA reads TGTGCCAGCAGCATACAGGGGGCGAGTGGAAACACCATATATTTT. Amino acids: CASSIQGASGNTIYF.